Sequencing of this T cell receptor (beta chain) was carried out in a study of T cell repertoires in cytomegalovirus infection. Study results and caveats: The ex vivo response was dominated by HLA-C-restricted CMV-specific TCR beta clonotypes.

TCRdb used MiXCR to reprocess the reads, holding one entry per CDR3 protein. The table lists about 740,000 distinct CDR3 sequences, roughly a third of them singletons, with approximately 18% in the top ten. As to this clonotype: Its specificity is not known.

This receptor was taken from a human donor in good health (CMV status not recorded). Some clones in this sample may be carry-over from other donors' samples. Here the sequenced sample was cultured PBMCs, taken from culture after CMV antigen stimulation.

The chain's CDR3 is CASSQEWPTGELFF. CDR3 coding DNA: TGTGCCAGCAGCCAAGAGTGGCCCACCGGGGAGCTGTTTTTT. The chain has TRBV14 and TRBJ2-2; D not resolved. The length of the CDR3 is 14 residues. V lost 0 bases, J lost 4 bases, and 6 bases lay in between. CDR1 is SGHDN, CDR2 FVKESK, per germline.